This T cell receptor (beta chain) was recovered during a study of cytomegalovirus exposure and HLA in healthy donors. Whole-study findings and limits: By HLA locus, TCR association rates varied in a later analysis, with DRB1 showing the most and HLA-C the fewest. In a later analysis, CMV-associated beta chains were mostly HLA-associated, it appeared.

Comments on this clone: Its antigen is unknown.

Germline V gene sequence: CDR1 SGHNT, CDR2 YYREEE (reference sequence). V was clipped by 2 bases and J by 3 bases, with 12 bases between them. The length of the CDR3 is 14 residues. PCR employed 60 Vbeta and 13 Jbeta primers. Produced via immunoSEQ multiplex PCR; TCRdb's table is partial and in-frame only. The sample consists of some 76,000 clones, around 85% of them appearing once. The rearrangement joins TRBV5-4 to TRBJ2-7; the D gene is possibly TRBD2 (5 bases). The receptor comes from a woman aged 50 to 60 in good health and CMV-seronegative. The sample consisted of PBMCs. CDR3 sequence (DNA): TGTGCCAGCAGCTTAAGGAACGGGAACTACGAGCAGTACTTC. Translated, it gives CASSLRNGNYEQYF. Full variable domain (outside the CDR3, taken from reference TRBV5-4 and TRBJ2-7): ETGVTQSPTHLIKTRGQQVTLRCSSQSGHNTVSWYQQALGQGPQFIFQYYREEENGRGNFPPRFSGLQFPNYSSELNVNALELDDSALYLCASSLRNGNYEQYFGPGTRLTVT.